The 24 T cell receptor beta chains below all came from one sample that was sequenced in a study of STAT3 mutations in large granular lymphocyte leukemia. Study-wide points: Every T-cell large granular lymphocyte leukemia patient had at least one immunodominant TCR beta clonotype.

The protocol was immunoSEQ multiplex PCR, while the TCRdb copy is restricted to in-frame clones and leaves out a portion. The data show roughly 40,000 clones, 70% to 90% seen once. Antigens for these TCRs are unknown. The specimen sequenced was PBMCs. These receptors were collected from a human donor with T large granular lymphocyte leukemia. Some clones in this sample may be carry-over from other donors' samples.

DNA for the CDR3: TGTGCCAGCAGGGTCGGTAATTCACCCCTCCACTTT. The encoded protein is CASRVGNSPLHF. This chain links TRBV13 with TRBJ1-6; no definite D call. Trimming stripped 6 bases from V and 6 bases from J, with 6 bases between. The CDR3 extends over 12 amino acids. In germline, CDR1 is PRHDT, CDR2 FYEKMQ (reference sequence).

The V gene is TRBV7-9, the J gene TRBJ2-3; weak D call: TRBD1 (6 bases). There are 13 residues in the CDR3. The germline CDR1 and CDR2 sequences are SEHNR and FQNEAQ (reference sequence). V lost 8 bases to trimming and J lost 2 bases, with 11 bases between them. The CDR3 bases are TGTGCCAGCGGGACACCCCCCACAGATACGCAGTATTTT. As protein: CASGTPPTDTQYF. Full variable domain (missing parts from reference TRBV7-9 and TRBJ2-3): DTGVSQNPRHKITKRGQNVTFRCDPISEHNRLYWYRQTLGQGPEFLTYFQNEAQLEKSRLLSDRFSAERPKGSFSTLEIQRTEQGDSAMYLCASGTPPTDTQYFGPGTRLTVL.

This clone occurred once. The rearrangement uses TRBV6-6 and TRBJ1-1; no reliable D call. The V gene lost 0 bases and the J gene lost 4 bases, with 15 bases spanning the gap. The CDR3 runs 16 residues. Germline V gene lookup returns CDR1 MNHNY and CDR2 SVGAGI (reference sequence). Here the CDR3 reads CASSYSLARRGTEAFF. CDR3 sequence (DNA): TGTGCCAGCAGTTACTCGTTGGCCCGACGGGGCACTGAAGCTTTCTTT.

The V and J genes are TRBV5-4 and TRBJ2-5; 16 bases align to TRBD2. V dropped 4 bases and J dropped 0; count of bases not matched to a gene: 6. Germline V gives CDR1 SGHNT, CDR2 YYREEE (reference sequence). CDR3 length: 18 amino acids. The CDR3 here is CASSPSGLAGGNQETQYF. For the CDR3, the DNA is TGTGCCAGCAGCCCCTCGGGACTAGCGGGGGGGAACCAAGAGACCCAGTACTTC.

This clone was observed a handful of times. The gene calls are TRBV30 and TRBJ1-3; D is undetermined. CDR1 and CDR2 from the germline V gene are GTSNPN and SVGIG (reference sequence). V lost 1 base, J lost 4 bases, and 2 bases lay in between. The CDR3 covers 11 residues. In DNA form, the CDR3 reads TGTGCCTGGAGTGGGGGAAACACCATATATTTT. Translated, it gives CAWSGGNTIYF.

This sequence joins TRBV7-8 and TRBJ2-7; D not certain. Looked up from germline, CDR1 is SGHVS and CDR2 is FQNEAQ. The CDR3 has 13 residues. The ends were cut back, 5 bases at V and 1 base at J, with 9 bases in the middle. The CDR3: CASSPYPSYEQYF. CDR3 nucleotides: TGTGCCAGCAGCCCGTACCCTTCCTACGAGCAGTACTTC.

The chain has TRBV9 and TRBJ2-5; D is unclear. Germline V gene data show CDR1 as SGDLS and CDR2 as YYNGEE. Trimming took 3 bases from V and 5 from J, leaving 2 bases between them. This CDR3 contains 10 residues. CDR3 residues: CASSGETQYF. CDR3 nucleotide sequence: TGTGCCAGCAGCGGTGAGACCCAGTACTTC.

The V call is TRBV6-6, the J call TRBJ2-1; 10 bases agree with TRBD1. V trimming: 6 bases; J trimming: 4 bases; junction bases outside the gene matches: 6. The V gene's germline CDR1 is MNHNY and CDR2 SVGAGI (reference sequence). The CDR3 runs to 15 residues. Here the CDR3 reads CASSGRDRGYNEQFF. For the CDR3, the DNA is TGTGCCAGCAGCGGCCGGGACAGGGGATACAATGAGCAGTTCTTC.

This sequence joins TRBV6-5 and TRBJ1-1; tentative D call: TRBD1 (6 bases). V lost 2 bases to trimming and J lost 0 bases, with 10 bases between them. The germline V gene encodes CDR1 MNHEY and CDR2 SVGAGI. CDR3 length equals 15 residues. The chain's CDR3 is CASSYGDKMNTEAFF. CDR3 coding DNA: TGTGCCAGCAGTTACGGGGACAAGATGAACACTGAAGCTTTCTTT.

The table lists this clone with a few counts. The gene calls are TRBV5-1 and TRBJ2-3, with 9 bases that match TRBD1. Germline V CDR1 and CDR2: SGHRS, YFSETQ. This CDR3 is built from 15 residues. V lost 0 bases to trimming and J lost 5 bases; unmatched junction nucleotides: 4. The DNA of the CDR3 is TGCGCCAGCAGCTTGGGGGGGACAGGGATAGATACGCAGTATTTT. This gives the protein CASSLGGTGIDTQYF.

J is TRBJ2-1 and V is TRBV9; D is unresolved. This CDR3 is 15 amino acids long. Looked up from germline, CDR1 is SGDLS and CDR2 is YYNGEE. V was trimmed by 0 bases and J by 4 bases, leaving 11 bases between them. CDR3 sequence (DNA): TGTGCCAGCAGCGTAGGGGCCACAGTATACAATGAGCAGTTCTTC. Translation gives CASSVGATVYNEQFF. Combining the CDR3 with reference TRBV9 and TRBJ2-1 gives the whole variable domain DSGVTQTPKHLITATGQRVTLRCSPRSGDLSVYWYQQSLDQGLQFLIQYYNGEERAKGNILERFSAQQFPDLHSELNLSSLELGDSALYFCASSVGATVYNEQFFGPGTRLTVL.

V and J are TRBV28 and TRBJ1-6; TRBD1 is a possible D gene (6 bases). The CDR3 contains 14 residues. Trimming left V 7 bases short and J 5 bases short, with 12 bases between. Germline loops: CDR1 MDHEN, CDR2 SYDVKM. The CDR3 protein is CASKTGMDNSPLHF. CDR3 nucleotide sequence: TGTGCCAGCAAGACAGGCATGGATAATTCACCCCTCCACTTT.

This clone was seen a handful of times. The chain employs TRBV29-1 and TRBJ2-5; 7 nucleotides agree with TRBD1. Germline lookup yields CDR1 SQVTM and CDR2 ANQGSEA. V shed 3 bases and J 0 bases; nucleotides not matched to a gene: 1. The CDR3 contains 13 residues. This CDR3 reads CSVETGYQETQYF. The CDR3 DNA follows: TGCAGCGTTGAGACAGGGTACCAAGAGACCCAGTACTTC.

The genes are TRBV7-9 and TRBJ1-1; 7 positions match TRBD1. Losses at the gene ends were 5 bases for V and 4 bases for J; bases not matched to a gene: 7. The CDR3 loop spans 14 amino acids. Per the germline V gene, CDR1 is SEHNR and CDR2 is FQNEAQ (reference sequence). The CDR3 reads CASSRQGGGTEAFF. The CDR3 nucleotides read TGTGCCAGCAGCCGACAGGGTGGGGGCACTGAAGCTTTCTTT. Complete variable domain (other parts from reference TRBV7-9 and TRBJ1-1): DTGVSQNPRHKITKRGQNVTFRCDPISEHNRLYWYRQTLGQGPEFLTYFQNEAQLEKSRLLSDRFSAERPKGSFSTLEIQRTEQGDSAMYLCASSRQGGGTEAFFGQGTRLTVV.

In this sample, this clone turned up a few times. V is TRBV11-2 and J is TRBJ1-2, with TRBD1 as a possible D gene (5 bases). The CDR3 is 13 amino acids. The V and J ends lost 3 bases and 7 bases respectively, with 12 bases between them. Germline values: CDR1 SGHAT, CDR2 FQNNGV. The CDR3 reads CASSLGEGLGYTF. CDR3 nucleotide sequence: TGTGCCAGCAGCTTGGGGGAGGGGCTTGGCTACACCTTC.

The rearrangement uses TRBV5-4 and TRBJ2-1; 7 bases align to TRBD1. V shed 4 bases, J shed 4 bases, and the junction held 8 bases outside the gene matches. Germline CDR1 is SGHNT and CDR2 is YYREEE (reference sequence). There are 15 residues in the CDR3. The CDR3 DNA sequence: TGTGCCAGCAGCCGAGATCAGGGGGAGTACAATGAGCAGTTCTTC. This translates into CASSRDQGEYNEQFF.

The rearrangement links TRBV11-2 to TRBJ1-2; D gene uncertain. The CDR3 length is 14 residues. Per germline, CDR1 SGHAT and CDR2 FQNNGV. Trimming took 6 bases from V and 4 from J, leaving 15 bases between them. The CDR3 region is CASRPGLQVYGYTF. CDR3 coding DNA: TGTGCCAGCAGACCCGGCCTGCAAGTCTATGGCTACACCTTC. Based on the CDR3 plus reference TRBV11-2 and TRBJ1-2, the full variable domain is EAGVAQSPRYKIIEKRQSVAFWCNPISGHATLYWYQQILGQGPKLLIQFQNNGVVDDSQLPKDRFSAERLKGVDSTLKIQPAKLEDSAVYLCASRPGLQVYGYTFGSGTRLTVV.

This clone showed up just once. The rearrangement joins TRBV6-5 to TRBJ1-5, with D maybe TRBD1 (5 bases). The CDR3 totals 15 residues. V dropped 0 bases and J dropped 5 bases, with 11 bases sitting between them. Germline V CDR1 and CDR2: MNHEY, SVGAGI. This CDR3 is CASSYSGASHQPQHF. For the CDR3, the DNA is TGTGCCAGCAGTTACTCCGGGGCGTCACATCAGCCCCAGCATTTT.

The chain carries TRBV7-9 and TRBJ1-6; TRBD1 might be the D (6 bases). CDR3 length: 14 residues. Germline loops: CDR1 SEHNR, CDR2 FQNEAQ (reference sequence). Trimming took off 6 bases at V and 7 bases at J, with 13 bases between the two ends. This CDR3 reads CASSGDTQNSPLHF. In DNA form, the CDR3 reads TGTGCCAGCAGTGGGGACACACAAAATTCACCCCTCCACTTT.

The chain uses TRBV6-5 and TRBJ2-7, with TRBD2 matching over 8 bases. In germline, CDR1 is MNHEY, CDR2 SVGAGI. CDR3 size: 13 residues. With V trimmed by 8 bases and J by 7 bases, 10 bases remained unmatched. The CDR3 loop reads CASRAGGTLEQYF. For the CDR3, the DNA is TGTGCCAGCCGGGCGGGGGGCACTCTGGAGCAGTACTTC.

The rearrangement uses TRBV5-4 and TRBJ2-2; possibly TRBD1 for D (6 bases). This CDR3 is 15 amino acids long. The germline gives CDR1 SGHNT, CDR2 YYREEE (reference sequence). The V gene lost 4 bases and the J gene lost 6 bases, with 16 bases spanning the gap. The CDR3 DNA reads TGTGCCAGCAGCCGTACCGGGACACAAGCCGGGGAGCTGTTTTTT. As protein: CASSRTGTQAGELFF.

The V and J genes are TRBV5-1 and TRBJ2-3; no clear D gene. The CDR3 is 14 amino acids. V was trimmed by 1 base and J by 4 bases, leaving 10 bases between them. The germline gives CDR1 SGHRS, CDR2 YFSETQ. CDR3 nucleotides: TGCGCCAGCAGCTTGAGCCCTGGGGCAGATACGCAGTATTTT. This sequence encodes CASSLSPGADTQYF.

V gene TRBV28 combines with J gene TRBJ2-7; a weak D match, TRBD2 (5 bases). This CDR3 has 14 residues. Trimming cost V 3 bases and J 3 bases, with 12 bases left between them. Germline CDR1 and CDR2: MDHEN and SYDVKM. The CDR3 loop reads CASSFVGRGYEQYF. CDR3 sequence (DNA): TGTGCCAGCAGTTTCGTGGGGAGAGGCTACGAGCAGTACTTC.

The chain combines TRBV5-6 with TRBJ1-1; D perhaps matches TRBD1 (5 bases). The V gene lost 0 bases and the J gene lost 2 bases, with 23 bases spanning the gap. This CDR3 is built from 19 residues. Germline V lookup: CDR1 SGHDT, CDR2 YYEEEE. CDR3 DNA sequence: TGTGCCAGCAGCTTGGGGGCGGCCTCAGGGCTAGGCTTAAACACTGAAGCTTTCTTT. As protein: CASSLGAASGLGLNTEAFF.